This is a list of T cell receptor beta chains from one sample in a study of regulatory T cells in long-lasting Graves disease. MiXCR was run by TCRdb on the multiplex PCR reads, yielding one entry per CDR3 protein. The sample has hundreds of thousands of distinct CDR3 sequences, around 20% seen once; the top ten hold just under 30%. The sample in question was peripheral blood mononuclear cells (PBMCs), obtained when the disease was refractory, from a patient treated with antithyroid drugs. The receptors here all came from a female donor with Graves disease. Both conserved end residues are part of each CDR3. Fields, in order: J gene, V gene, clone size, D gene, CDR3 DNA, CDR3 protein. D genes are given only for firm matches. A row's size may be missing; if present it is once, few, many or a size class.

TRBJ1-1	TRBV5-1	few	.	TGCGCCAGCAGCTTGGGTAAGAGTGAAGCTTTCTTT	CASSLGKSEAFF
TRBJ1-1	TRBV9	many	.	TGCGCCAGCAGTGTGGGGAGGAACACTGAAGCTTTCTTT	CASSVGRNTEAFF
TRBJ2-7	TRBV20-1	.	.	TGCAGTGCTCACCGGCCGGGACAAGAGAGCGAGCAGTACTTC	CSAHRPGQESEQYF
TRBJ1-2	TRBV5-8	.	.	TGTGCCAGCACCCTATTCGACGGGCCGACCTATGGCTACACCTTC	CASTLFDGPTYGYTF
TRBJ2-7	TRBV20-1	.	.	TGCAGTGCTAGAGAGGCGGCCAGGAGTCAGTACTTC	CSAREAARSQYF
TRBJ1-5	TRBV30	many	.	TGTGCCTGGAGTGTACGAGGGGTGAATCAGCCCCAGCATTTT	CAWSVRGVNQPQHF
TRBJ1-1	TRBV28	many	.	TGTGCCAGCAGCACGCAGGGCAGGAACACTGAAGCTTTCTTT	CASSTQGRNTEAFF
TRBJ2-5	TRBV7-7	.	TRBD1	TGTGCTGGCAGCTTATCAGGGGGCAGCCAAGAGACCCAGTACTTC	CAGSLSGGSQETQYF
TRBJ2-2	TRBV10-2	few	.	TGCGCCAGCAGTGCGCAGAACACCGGGGAGCTGTTTTTT	CASSAQNTGELFF
TRBJ2-2	TRBV7-2	many	TRBD2	TGTGCCAGCAGCTTCCTACCGGGACTAGCGGGGGCCACCAACGCCGGGGAGCTGTTTTTT	CASSFLPGLAGATNAGELFF
TRBJ2-7	TRBV20-1	few	.	TGCAGTGCTCGGGGGCATAGCTCCTACGAGCAGTACTTC	CSARGHSSYEQYF
TRBJ1-2	TRBV28	many	.	TGTGCCAGCAGTTTGGGAGGGGACCGTGGCTACACCTTC	CASSLGGDRGYTF
TRBJ1-1	TRBV5-4	.	.	TGTGCCAGCAGCCCAGGGGCGGGGAACACTGAAGCTTTCTTT	CASSPGAGNTEAFF
TRBJ1-2	TRBV7-8	many	.	TGTGCCAGCAGCTTTACTAGCGCTACCGGGGCCGCGTTTAACTATGGCTACACCTTC	CASSFTSATGAAFNYGYTF
TRBJ2-7	TRBV2	few	.	TGTGCCAGCAGTGAAATAAGGGAGCAGTACTACGAGCAGTACTTC	CASSEIREQYYEQYF
TRBJ1-1	TRBV6-5	.	.	TGTGCCAGCAGTTTGATGGGGCAGATCACTGAAGCTTTCTTT	CASSLMGQITEAFF
TRBJ1-2	TRBV7-3	many	.	TGTGCCAGCAGCTTAATTCCAGGACCTTACTATGGCTACACCTTC	CASSLIPGPYYGYTF
TRBJ2-7	TRBV5-1	.	TRBD1	TGCGCCAGCAGCTTGGGACAGGGTCCGAGTAGTGAGCAGTACTTC	CASSLGQGPSSEQYF
TRBJ1-5	TRBV5-6	.	.	TGTGCCAGCAGCTTGCGGCAGGGGATTGCGAGTCAGCCCCAGCATTTT	CASSLRQGIASQPQHF
TRBJ2-2	TRBV10-3	many	TRBD1	TGTGCCACCGAACCGGGACAGGCTGCGCTCACCGGGGAGCTGTTTTTT	CATEPGQAALTGELFF